The clone carrying this TCR beta chain has at least ten counts. The data were obtained in a study of CDR3 diversity in severe acne. From germline, CDR1 is LNHDA and CDR2 SQIVND (reference sequence). V lost 3 bases and J lost 7; bases outside the gene matches: 5. This CDR3 comprises 15 residues. Each CDR3 protein is one row after TCRdb ran MiXCR on the PCR reads. The table includes approximately 79,000 distinct CDR3 sequences, about 52% detected once. This clonotype was sampled from a male donor in good health, serving as a control. Sequences were obtained from blood. The rearrangement uses TRBV19 and TRBJ2-1; 11 positions match TRBD2. The CDR3 is CASSMGVAGGNEQFF. The CDR3 bases are TGTGCCAGTAGTATGGGGGTAGCGGGGGGGAATGAGCAGTTCTTC.